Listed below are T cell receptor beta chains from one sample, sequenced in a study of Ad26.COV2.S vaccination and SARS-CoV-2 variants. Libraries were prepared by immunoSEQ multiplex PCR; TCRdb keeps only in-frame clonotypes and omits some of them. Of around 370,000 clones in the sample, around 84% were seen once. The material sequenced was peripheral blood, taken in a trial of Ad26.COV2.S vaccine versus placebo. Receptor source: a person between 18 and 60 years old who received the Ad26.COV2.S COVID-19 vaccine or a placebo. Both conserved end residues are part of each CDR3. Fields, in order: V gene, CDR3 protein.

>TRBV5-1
CASSPSAGGNTGELFF
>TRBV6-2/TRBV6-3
CASSPLRLAGGPGETQYF
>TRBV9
CASSVLHSGNTIYF
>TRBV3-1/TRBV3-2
CASSHRAYLEQYF
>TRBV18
CASSPHRDLNTEAFF
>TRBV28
CASTRDRGRNEQFF
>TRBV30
CAWSVGSGAASTDTQYF
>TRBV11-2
CASSLGTPLADTQYF
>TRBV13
CASSPGDLGGRWRETQYF
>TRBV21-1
CASSKISVGAGGPSYEQYF
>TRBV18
CASSEGNEQFF
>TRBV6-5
CAGRPGANYGYTF
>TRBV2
CASSDRSSGNTIYF
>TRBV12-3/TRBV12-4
CASSDRFNQPQHF
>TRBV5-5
CASSPGRQAGANEKLFF
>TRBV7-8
CASSLDLAGGHRQFF
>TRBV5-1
CASSLAGLEQYF
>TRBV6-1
CASSDWGLAGLETQYF
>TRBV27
CASSWKTAETTDTQYF
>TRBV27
CASSLLVGGGKTAKLFF
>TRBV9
CASNHLPPTQVGAEAFF
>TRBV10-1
CASRSGLNSPLHF
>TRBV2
CASSEGGRVEGPYNEQFF
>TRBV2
CASSRGGNGYTF
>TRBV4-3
CASSQDWGYYNEQFF
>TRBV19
CASSLFLGYEQYF
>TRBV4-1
CASSQTGTVGNTIYF
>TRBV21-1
CASSKIRDRASKESALTARF
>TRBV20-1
CSARDNYEQYF
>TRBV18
CASSPTLQETQYF
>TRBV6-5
CASAGVPYNEQFF
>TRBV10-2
CASRGQGDDANTGELFF
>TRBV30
CAWTERAETQYF
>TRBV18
CASSPLAAQETQYF
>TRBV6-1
CASSEGGGPPNTDTQYF